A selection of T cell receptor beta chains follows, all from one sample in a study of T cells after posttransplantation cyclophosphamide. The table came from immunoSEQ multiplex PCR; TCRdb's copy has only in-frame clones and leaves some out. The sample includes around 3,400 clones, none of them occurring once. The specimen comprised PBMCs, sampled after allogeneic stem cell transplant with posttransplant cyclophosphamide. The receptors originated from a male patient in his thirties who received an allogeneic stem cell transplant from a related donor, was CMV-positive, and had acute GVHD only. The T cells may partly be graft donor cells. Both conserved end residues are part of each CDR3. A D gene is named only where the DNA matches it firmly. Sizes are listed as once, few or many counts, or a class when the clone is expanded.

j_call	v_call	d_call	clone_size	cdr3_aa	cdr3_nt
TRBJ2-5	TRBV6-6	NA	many	CASSPRGGAETQYF	TGTGCCTCCTCCCCAAGGGGGGGGGCAGAGACCCAGTACTTC
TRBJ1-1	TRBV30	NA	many	CAWREAGSAFF	TGTGCCTGGAGAGAGGCGGGGTCGGCTTTCTTT
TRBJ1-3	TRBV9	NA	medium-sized	CASSVAPARAYGNTIYF	TGTGCCAGCAGCGTAGCTCCGGCCAGGGCTTATGGAAACACCATATATTTT
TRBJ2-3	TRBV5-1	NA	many	CASSLGLATDTQYF	TGCGCCAGCAGCTTGGGTCTAGCAACAGATACGCAGTATTTT
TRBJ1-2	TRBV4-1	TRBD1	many	CASSQEQGAKNINYGYTF	TGCGCCAGCAGCCAAGAACAGGGGGCGAAAAATATTAACTATGGCTACACCTTC
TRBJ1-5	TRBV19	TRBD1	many	CASSITGARQPQHF	TGTGCCAGTAGTATAACAGGGGCTAGGCAGCCCCAGCATTTT
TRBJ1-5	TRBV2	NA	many	CASSSGDNQPQHF	TGTGCCAGCAGTTCGGGGGACAATCAGCCCCAGCATTTT
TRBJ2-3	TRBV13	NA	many	CASSPGPDFYRPLGGTDTQYF	TGTGCCAGCAGCCCAGGGCCGGACTTCTACCGGCCTCTTGGGGGGACAGATACGCAGTATTTT
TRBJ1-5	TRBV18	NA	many	CASSPQNRDQPQHF	TGTGCCAGCTCCCCACAGAACAGGGATCAGCCCCAGCATTTT
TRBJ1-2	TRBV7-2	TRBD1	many	CASSSGTGLYGYTF	TGTGCCAGCAGCTCAGGGACAGGGCTCTATGGCTACACCTTC
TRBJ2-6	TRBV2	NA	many	CGGRDFSGANVLTF	TGTGGTGGCAGGGATTTCTCTGGGGCCAACGTCCTGACTTTC
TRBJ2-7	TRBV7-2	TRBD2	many	CASSLASTSGGKWEQYF	TGTGCCAGCAGCTTAGCTTCGACTAGCGGGGGTAAATGGGAGCAGTACTTC
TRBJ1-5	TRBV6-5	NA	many	CASSGQQNQPQHF	TGTGCCAGCAGTGGACAGCAGAATCAGCCCCAGCATTTT
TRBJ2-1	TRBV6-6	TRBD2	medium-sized	CASKQSTSSNEQFF	TGTGCCAGCAAGCAGTCGACTAGCAGCAATGAGCAGTTCTTC
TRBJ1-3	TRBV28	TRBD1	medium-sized	CASSPPSGQRNTIYF	TGTGCCAGCAGTCCACCGTCGGGACAGAGAAACACCATATATTTT
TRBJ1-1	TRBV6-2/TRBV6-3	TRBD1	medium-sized	CASSSLQGIQAFF	TGTGCCAGCAGTTCGCTACAGGGGATCCAAGCTTTCTTT
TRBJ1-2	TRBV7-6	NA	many	CASSNVGDGYTF	TGTGCCAGCAGCAATGTCGGGGATGGCTACACCTTC
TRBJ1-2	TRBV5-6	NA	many	CASSLSPRVSGYGYTF	TGTGCCAGCAGCTTGAGCCCCAGGGTCAGTGGCTATGGCTACACCTTC
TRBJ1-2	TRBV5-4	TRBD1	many	CASSRDRVGYGYTF	TGTGCCAGCAGCCGGGACAGGGTCGGCTATGGCTACACCTTC
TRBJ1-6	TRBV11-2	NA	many	CASSATVPSRSPLHF	TGTGCCAGCAGCGCCACAGTCCCCTCACGGTCACCCCTCCACTTT
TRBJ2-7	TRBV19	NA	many	CASSRTVTYEQYF	TGTGCCAGTAGTCGGACAGTTACCTACGAGCAGTACTTC
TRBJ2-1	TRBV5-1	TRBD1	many	CASSSSGGAYNEQFF	TGCGCCAGCAGCTCCTCAGGGGGCGCCTACAATGAGCAGTTCTTC
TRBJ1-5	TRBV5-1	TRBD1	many	CASSLGDREGQPQHF	TGCGCCAGCAGCTTGGGCGACAGGGAAGGCCAGCCCCAGCATTTT
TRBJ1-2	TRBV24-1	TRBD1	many	CATSASGTANYGYTF	TGTGCCACCAGTGCCTCAGGGACAGCCAACTATGGCTACACCTTC
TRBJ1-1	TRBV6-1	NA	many	CASSEQGSDTEAFF	TGTGCCAGCAGTGAACAAGGGTCGGACACTGAAGCTTTCTTT
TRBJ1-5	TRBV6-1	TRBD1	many	CASSGLFGQGNQPQHF	TGTGCCAGCAGTGGATTGTTCGGACAGGGCAATCAGCCCCAGCATTTT
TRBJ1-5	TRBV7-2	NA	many	CASSSQGAQPQHF	TGTGCCAGCAGCTCCCAGGGCGCTCAGCCCCAGCATTTT
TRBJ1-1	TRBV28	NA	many	CASSLSIPRKWDTEAFF	TGTGCCAGCAGTTTAAGTATCCCTAGGAAATGGGACACTGAAGCTTTCTTT